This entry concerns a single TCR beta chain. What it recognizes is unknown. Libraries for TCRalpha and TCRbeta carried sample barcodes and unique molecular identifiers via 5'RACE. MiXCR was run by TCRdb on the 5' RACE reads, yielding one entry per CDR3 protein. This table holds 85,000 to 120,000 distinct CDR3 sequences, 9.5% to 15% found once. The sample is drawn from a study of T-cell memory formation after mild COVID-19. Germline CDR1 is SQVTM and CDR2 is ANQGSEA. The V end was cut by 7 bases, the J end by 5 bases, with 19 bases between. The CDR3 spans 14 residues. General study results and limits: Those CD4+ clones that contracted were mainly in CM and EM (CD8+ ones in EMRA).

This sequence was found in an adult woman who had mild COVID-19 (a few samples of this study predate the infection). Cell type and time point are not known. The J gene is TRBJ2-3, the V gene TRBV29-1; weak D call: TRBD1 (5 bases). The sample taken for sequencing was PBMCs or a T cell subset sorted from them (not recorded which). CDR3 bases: TGCAGCGACCATTCCCCAAGAAGGGGAGATACGCAGTATTTT. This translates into CSDHSPRRGDTQYF.